This is a list of T cell receptor beta chains from one sample in a study of T cell responses to AZD1222 COVID-19 vaccine. Clones were sequenced by immunoSEQ multiplex PCR, and TCRdb holds only the in-frame ones, with some missing. Among 120,000 or so clones, less than 90% were seen once, and the ten largest hold roughly 1.6%. Sequenced material: peripheral blood, taken on day 0 of AZD1222 vaccination. Source of these receptors: an adult in good health. CDR3s include the opening cysteine and the closing phenylalanine or tryptophan. The D gene is left open where the match is weak. The size field is filled for only some rows; it gives once, few, many or a size class.

TRBV19	-	TRBJ2-4	TRBD1	CASVGTENIQYF	TGTGCCAGTGTAGGGACAGAAAACATTCAGTACTTC
TRBV11-2	-	TRBJ2-3	-	CASSLAPITDTQYF	TGTGCCAGCAGCTTAGCACCGATCACAGATACGCAGTATTTT
TRBV15	-	TRBJ2-7	TRBD1	CATSTPQGANEQYF	TGTGCCACCAGCACCCCACAGGGGGCCAACGAGCAGTACTTC
TRBV18	-	TRBJ1-5	TRBD1	CASSNPGTGGNQPQHF	TGTGCCAGCTCAAACCCCGGGACAGGAGGCAATCAGCCCCAGCATTTT
TRBV6-2/TRBV6-3	-	TRBJ2-7	-	CASSYHLGRLYEQYF	TGTGCCAGCAGTTACCACCTGGGACGGCTATACGAGCAGTACTTC
TRBV5-6	-	TRBJ1-5	-	CASSFARGQPQHF	TGTGCCAGCAGCTTCGCAAGAGGTCAGCCCCAGCATTTT
TRBV5-6	-	TRBJ2-7	TRBD2	CASSRSGLADLISYEQYF	TGTGCCAGCAGCCGGTCGGGGCTAGCGGACCTCATTTCCTACGAGCAGTACTTC
TRBV19	-	TRBJ1-4	-	CASSIATGNEKLFF	TGTGCCAGTAGTATAGCCACCGGTAATGAAAAACTGTTTTTT
TRBV7-9	-	TRBJ1-1	TRBD1	CASSSSRHRGTEAFF	TGTGCCAGCAGCTCATCAAGACACAGGGGGACCGAAGCTTTCTTT
TRBV3-1/TRBV3-2	-	TRBJ1-2	-	CASSLNYGYTF	TGTGCCAGCAGCCTTAACTATGGCTACACCTTC
TRBV11-2	-	TRBJ1-1	-	CASSEDLTGPNTEAFF	TGTGCCAGCAGCGAAGACCTTACAGGTCCGAACACTGAAGCTTTCTTT
TRBV3-1/TRBV3-2	-	TRBJ1-2	TRBD1	CASSLRQGYYGYTF	TGTGCCAGCAGCCTCCGACAGGGCTACTATGGCTACACCTTC
TRBV5-4	-	TRBJ2-3	-	CASTIRVGGSTDTQYF	TGTGCCAGCACCATAAGGGTCGGGGGTAGCACAGATACGCAGTATTTT
TRBV9	once	TRBJ1-5	-	CASSVGGKGNQPQHF	TGTGCCAGCAGCGTAGGCGGGAAGGGCAATCAGCCCCAGCATTTT
TRBV7-2	-	TRBJ1-2	-	CASSLGGRNYGYTF	TGTGCCAGCAGCTTAGGGGGACGCAACTATGGCTACACCTTC
TRBV2	-	TRBJ2-3	-	CATPWGSLTDTQYF	TGTGCCACCCCCTGGGGTAGTTTGACAGATACGCAGTATTTT
TRBV19	-	TRBJ1-1	TRBD1	CASRVGQANTEAFF	TGTGCCAGTAGAGTAGGACAGGCGAACACTGAAGCTTTCTTT
TRBV12-3/TRBV12-4	once	TRBJ1-1	-	CASSLSTNTEAFF	TGTGCCAGCAGTTTAAGTACGAACACTGAAGCTTTCTTT